This section outlines one T cell receptor (beta chain) sequence together with its context. Antigen unknown. Unmatched junction bases numbered 1, after V lost 0 bases and J lost 2 bases. CDR3 size: 16 residues. Germline CDR1 reads SGHRS; CDR2 reads YFSETQ. These data originate in a study of cytomegalovirus exposure and HLA in healthy donors. General study results and limits: A later analysis appeared to link common viral pathogens to several of the most significant clusters.

PCR involved 60 Vbeta and 13 Jbeta primers. Here immunoSEQ multiplex PCR was the method, and the copy in TCRdb shows in-frame clones only, minus some. The sample totals about 90,000 clones. The rearrangement links TRBV5-1 to TRBJ2-3; 12 positions agree with TRBD2. This receptor was taken from a woman under 40 in good health and CMV-seronegative. What was sequenced was PBMCs. As DNA, the CDR3 is TGCGCCAGCAGCTTGGGGACTAGCGGGGACACAGATACGCAGTATTTT. Amino acids: CASSLGTSGDTDTQYF.